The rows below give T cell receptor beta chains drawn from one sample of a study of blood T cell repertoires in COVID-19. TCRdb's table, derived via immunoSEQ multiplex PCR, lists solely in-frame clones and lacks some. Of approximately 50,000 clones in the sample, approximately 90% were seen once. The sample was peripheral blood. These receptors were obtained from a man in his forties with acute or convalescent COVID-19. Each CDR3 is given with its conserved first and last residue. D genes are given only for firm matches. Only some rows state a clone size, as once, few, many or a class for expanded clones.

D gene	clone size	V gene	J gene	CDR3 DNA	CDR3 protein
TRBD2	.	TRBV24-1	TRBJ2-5	TGTGCCACCAGTGAGCCTACTAGCGGGAGGCAAGAGACCCAGTACTTC	CATSEPTSGRQETQYF
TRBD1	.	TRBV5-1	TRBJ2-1	TGCGCCAGCAATTTGGGGGACAGGGTTTACAATGAGCAGTTCTTC	CASNLGDRVYNEQFF
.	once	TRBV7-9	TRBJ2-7	TGTGCCAGCAGCCCCAGAGGGAGCTACAACTACGAGCAGTACTTC	CASSPRGSYNYEQYF
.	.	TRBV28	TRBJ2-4	TGTGCCAGCAGTTTTGGGTCCCCGGAGGACATTCAGTACTTC	CASSFGSPEDIQYF
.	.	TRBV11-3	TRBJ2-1	TGTGCCAGCAGCTTAGATCCCCAGGGAAGGGAGCAGTTCTTC	CASSLDPQGREQFF
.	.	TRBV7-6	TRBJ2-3	TGTGCCAGCAGCTTTCGGAGGGAGGATACGCAGTATTTT	CASSFRREDTQYF
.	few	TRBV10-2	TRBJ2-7	TGCGCCAGCAGTGAGGGAGCGGGCGACAACGAGCAGTACTTC	CASSEGAGDNEQYF
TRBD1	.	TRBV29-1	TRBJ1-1	TGCAGCGCCGGTGGACAGGGAGAGACTGAAGCTTTCTTT	CSAGGQGETEAFF
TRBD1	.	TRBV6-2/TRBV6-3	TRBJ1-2	TGTGCCAGCAGTTTGGGGACAGGGCTTAACTATGGCTACACCTTC	CASSLGTGLNYGYTF
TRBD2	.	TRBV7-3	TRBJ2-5	TGTGCCAGCAGCTCCCTTAGCGGGAGCGGGACCCAGTACTTC	CASSSLSGSGTQYF
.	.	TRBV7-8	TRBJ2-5	TGTGCCAGCAGCCTGGGAAGGTGGGGAGAAGTGGGTGAGACCCAGTACTTC	CASSLGRWGEVGETQYF
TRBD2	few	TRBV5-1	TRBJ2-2	TGCGCCAGCAGCGGAGCGGGAGTGGCAGTCGGGGAGCTGTTTTTT	CASSGAGVAVGELFF
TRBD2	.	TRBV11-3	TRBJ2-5	TGTGCCAGCAGCCCCAGAGCGGGAGGGAAAGGAGAGACCCAGTACTTC	CASSPRAGGKGETQYF
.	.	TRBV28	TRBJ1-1	TGTGCCAGCAGTTTCGTCGGGGGGGGGAACACTGAAGCTTTCTTT	CASSFVGGGNTEAFF
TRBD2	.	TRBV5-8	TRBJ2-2	TGTGCCAGCAGCAGCGGGACCCTTACCGGGGAGCTGTTTTTT	CASSSGTLTGELFF
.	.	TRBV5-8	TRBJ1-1	TGTGCCAGCAGCTTGGCTGGGGGAGGGTCTGAAGCTTTCTTT	CASSLAGGGSEAFF